The rows below give T cell receptor beta chains drawn from one sample of a study of human T cells and chemical hapten exposure. Via MiXCR, TCRdb re-called the RACE reads, giving one row per CDR3 protein. The sample holds some 180,000 distinct CDR3 sequences; under 25% are singletons and the top ten take 2% to 2.5%. The input for sequencing was whole blood, taken in connection with sensitization to the hapten diphenylcyclopropenone (DPC). These receptors were collected from a woman aged 40-49 years with alopecia areata. Some clones in this sample may be carry-over from other donors' samples. Each CDR3 is given with its conserved first and last residue. The order of the fields is D gene, V gene, clone size, J gene, CDR3 DNA, CDR3 protein. D genes are given only for firm matches. Not all rows give a size; the values are once, few, many and, for expanded clones, a class.

d_call: TRBD2
v_call: TRBV6-2/TRBV6-3
clone_size: -
j_call: TRBJ2-7
cdr3_nt: TGTGCCAGCAGTTATTTCGGTCTAGCGGGAGGCCTTATCTCCTACGAGCAGTACTTC
cdr3_aa: CASSYFGLAGGLISYEQYF

d_call: TRBD1
v_call: TRBV5-8
clone_size: many
j_call: TRBJ1-5
cdr3_nt: TGTGCCAGCAGCCTCTACAGGGGGCTCAGCAATCAGCCCCAGCATTTT
cdr3_aa: CASSLYRGLSNQPQHF

d_call: TRBD1
v_call: TRBV29-1
clone_size: few
j_call: TRBJ2-1
cdr3_nt: TGCAGCGCCACGGGAGGACAGGGGTACAATGAGCAGTTCTTC
cdr3_aa: CSATGGQGYNEQFF

d_call: -
v_call: TRBV20-1
clone_size: -
j_call: TRBJ2-7
cdr3_nt: TGCAGTGCTAGAGGTTTTATCGAGGCCAGCCCCTACGAGCAGTACTTC
cdr3_aa: CSARGFIEASPYEQYF

d_call: TRBD2
v_call: TRBV12-3/TRBV12-4
clone_size: -
j_call: TRBJ2-1
cdr3_nt: TGTGCCAGCAGTTTTACGGGAGGTTCCTACAATGAGCAGTTCTTC
cdr3_aa: CASSFTGGSYNEQFF

d_call: -
v_call: TRBV28
clone_size: few
j_call: TRBJ1-5
cdr3_nt: TGTGCCAGCAGTGCTTCGGGGTTGCCCCAGCATTTT
cdr3_aa: CASSASGLPQHF

d_call: TRBD2
v_call: TRBV7-6
clone_size: few
j_call: TRBJ2-7
cdr3_nt: TGTGCCAGCAGCAGGGGGGGGACTAGCGGCAATTACGAGCAGTACTTC
cdr3_aa: CASSRGGTSGNYEQYF

d_call: -
v_call: TRBV10-3
clone_size: few
j_call: TRBJ2-2
cdr3_nt: TGTGCCATCAGTAAGGAAACAGGGCCTACCGGGGAGCTGTTTTTT
cdr3_aa: CAISKETGPTGELFF

d_call: TRBD1
v_call: TRBV28
clone_size: once
j_call: TRBJ1-2
cdr3_nt: TGTGCCAGCAGTTTACCAGGGGGGGTGGATGGCTACACCTTC
cdr3_aa: CASSLPGGVDGYTF

d_call: -
v_call: TRBV3-1
clone_size: -
j_call: TRBJ2-1
cdr3_nt: TGTGCCAGCAGCCAAGGGTCCGGGACCGAGCAGTTCTTC
cdr3_aa: CASSQGSGTEQFF

d_call: TRBD2
v_call: TRBV6-5
clone_size: few
j_call: TRBJ2-3
cdr3_nt: TGTGCCAGCAGTCGGGGGGGGTTTGGCACAGATACGCAGTATTTT
cdr3_aa: CASSRGGFGTDTQYF